The sequence of this T cell receptor (beta chain) was determined in a study of blood T cell repertoires in COVID-19. Across the whole study: Sources were T cells, B-cell-depleted T cells, or PBMCs; the material itself was cDNA or gDNA.

Per the original methods: Cell counts per sample came from amplifying reference gene primers. Sequencing used immunoSEQ multiplex PCR; TCRdb keeps in-frame clones, though not all of them. V and J calls and clone size follow that table, whereas D and trimming were derived from the DNA. This table holds about 250,000 clones, approximately 90% found once. It was during active infection that Seattle patients were enrolled and then longitudinally followed. V lost 5 bases to trimming and J lost 6 bases, with 11 bases between them. Per germline, CDR1 SGHDT and CDR2 YYEEEE. The CDR3 extends over 12 amino acids.

The receptor's source is a young woman with COVID-19, enrolled during active disease. The J gene is TRBJ1-1, the V gene TRBV5-6; D ambiguous. Source material: peripheral blood. The CDR3 loop reads CASSLGLAEAFF. The CDR3 DNA reads TGTGCCAGCAGTCTAGGTTTGGCTGAAGCTTTCTTT.